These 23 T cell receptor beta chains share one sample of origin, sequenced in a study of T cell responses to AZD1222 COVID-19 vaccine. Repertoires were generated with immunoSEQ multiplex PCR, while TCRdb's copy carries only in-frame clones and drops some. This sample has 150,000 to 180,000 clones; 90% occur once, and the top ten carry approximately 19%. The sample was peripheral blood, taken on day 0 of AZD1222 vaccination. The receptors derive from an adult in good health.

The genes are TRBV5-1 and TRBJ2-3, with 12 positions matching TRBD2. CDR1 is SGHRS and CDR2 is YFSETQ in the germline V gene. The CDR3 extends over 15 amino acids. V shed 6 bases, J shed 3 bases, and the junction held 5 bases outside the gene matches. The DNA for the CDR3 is TGCGCCAGCATCAGAGGACTAGCGGGGACAGATACGCAGTATTTT. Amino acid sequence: CASIRGLAGTDTQYF.

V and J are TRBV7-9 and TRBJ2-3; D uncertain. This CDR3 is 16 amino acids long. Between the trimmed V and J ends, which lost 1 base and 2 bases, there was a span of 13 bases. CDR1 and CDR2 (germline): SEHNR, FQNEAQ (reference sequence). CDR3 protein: CASSLGSRPHTDTQYF. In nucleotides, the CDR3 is TGTGCCAGCAGCTTAGGATCTCGGCCTCACACAGATACGCAGTATTTT.

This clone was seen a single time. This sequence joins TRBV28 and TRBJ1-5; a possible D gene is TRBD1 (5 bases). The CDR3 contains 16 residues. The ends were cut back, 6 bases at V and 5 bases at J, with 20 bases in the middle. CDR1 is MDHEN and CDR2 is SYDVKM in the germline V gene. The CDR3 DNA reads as TGTGCCAGCAGGGACCGTGGGAGGGGACGTGATCAGCCCCAGCATTTT. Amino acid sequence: CASRDRGRGRDQPQHF.

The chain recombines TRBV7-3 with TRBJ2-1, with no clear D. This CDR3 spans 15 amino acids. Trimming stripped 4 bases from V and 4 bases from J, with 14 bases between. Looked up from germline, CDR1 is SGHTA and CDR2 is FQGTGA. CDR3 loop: CASSSSSVRYNEQFF. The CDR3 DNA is TGTGCCAGCAGCTCGTCCTCGGTGAGATACAATGAGCAGTTCTTC.

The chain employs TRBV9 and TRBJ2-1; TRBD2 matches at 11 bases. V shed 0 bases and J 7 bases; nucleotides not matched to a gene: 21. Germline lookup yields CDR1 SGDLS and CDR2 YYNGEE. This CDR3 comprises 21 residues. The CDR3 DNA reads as TGTGCCAGCAGCGTAGTAGCCCCCAGTAGCGGGGGGGCCTTTAAAAGGAATGAGCAGTTCTTC. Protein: CASSVVAPSSGGAFKRNEQFF. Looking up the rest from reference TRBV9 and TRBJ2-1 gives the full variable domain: DSGVTQTPKHLITATGQRVTLRCSPRSGDLSVYWYQQSLDQGLQFLIQYYNGEERAKGNILERFSAQQFPDLHSELNLSSLELGDSALYFCASSVVAPSSGGAFKRNEQFFGPGTRLTVL.

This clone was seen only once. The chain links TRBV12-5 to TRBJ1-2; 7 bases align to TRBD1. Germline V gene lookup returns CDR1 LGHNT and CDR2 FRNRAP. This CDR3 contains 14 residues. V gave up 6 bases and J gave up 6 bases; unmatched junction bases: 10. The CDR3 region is CASGPGQASHGYTF. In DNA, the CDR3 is TGTGCTAGTGGCCCTGGACAGGCCTCTCATGGCTACACCTTC.

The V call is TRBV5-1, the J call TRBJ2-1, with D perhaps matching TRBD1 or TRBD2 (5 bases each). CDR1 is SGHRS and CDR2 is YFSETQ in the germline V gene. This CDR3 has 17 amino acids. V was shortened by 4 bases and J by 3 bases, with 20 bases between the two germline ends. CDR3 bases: TGCGCCAGCAGCGCCGGGACGGGATCCTCACTCTACAATGAGCAGTTCTTC. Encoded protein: CASSAGTGSSLYNEQFF.

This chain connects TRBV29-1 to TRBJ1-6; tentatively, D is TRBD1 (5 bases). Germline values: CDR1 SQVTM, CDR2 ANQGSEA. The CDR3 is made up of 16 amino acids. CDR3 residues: CRRRTHSGGNNSPLHF. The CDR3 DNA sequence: TGCAGGCGCAGGACACACTCTGGTGGGAATAATTCACCCCTCCACTTT.

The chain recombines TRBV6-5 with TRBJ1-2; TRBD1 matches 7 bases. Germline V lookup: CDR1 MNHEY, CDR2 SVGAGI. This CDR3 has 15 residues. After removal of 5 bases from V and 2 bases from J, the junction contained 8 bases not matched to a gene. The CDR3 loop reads CASSKLQGFNYGYTF. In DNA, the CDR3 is TGTGCCAGCAGTAAATTACAGGGGTTCAACTATGGCTACACCTTC.

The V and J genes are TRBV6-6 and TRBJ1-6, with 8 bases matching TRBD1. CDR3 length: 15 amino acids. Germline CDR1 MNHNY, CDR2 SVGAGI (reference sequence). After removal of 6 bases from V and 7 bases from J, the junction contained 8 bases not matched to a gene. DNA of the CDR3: TGTGCCAGCAGGGATCCCGCAGGGGGCAATTCACCCCTCCACTTT. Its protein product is CASRDPAGGNSPLHF.

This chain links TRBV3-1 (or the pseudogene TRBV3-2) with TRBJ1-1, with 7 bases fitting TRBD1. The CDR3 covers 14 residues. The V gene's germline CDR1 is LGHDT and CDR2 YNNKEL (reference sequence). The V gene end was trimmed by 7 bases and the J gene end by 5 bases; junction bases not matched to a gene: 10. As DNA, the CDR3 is TGTGCCAGCACCCGAGGAAACAGGGGAACTGAAGCTTTCTTT. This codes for CASTRGNRGTEAFF.

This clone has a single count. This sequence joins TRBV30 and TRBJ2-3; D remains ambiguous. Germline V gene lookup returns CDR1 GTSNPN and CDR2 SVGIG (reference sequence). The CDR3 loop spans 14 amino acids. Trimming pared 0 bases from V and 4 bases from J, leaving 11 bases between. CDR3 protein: CAWSVSSFSDTQYF. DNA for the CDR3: TGTGCCTGGAGTGTCTCTTCGTTTTCAGATACGCAGTATTTT.

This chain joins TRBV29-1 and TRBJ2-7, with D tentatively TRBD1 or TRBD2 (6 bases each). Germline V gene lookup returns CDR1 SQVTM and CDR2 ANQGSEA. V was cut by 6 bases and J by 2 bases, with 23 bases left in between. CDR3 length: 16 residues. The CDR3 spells CSVTAPQGRGPYEQYF. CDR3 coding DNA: TGCAGCGTCACGGCCCCCCAGGGTCGGGGGCCCTACGAGCAGTACTTC.

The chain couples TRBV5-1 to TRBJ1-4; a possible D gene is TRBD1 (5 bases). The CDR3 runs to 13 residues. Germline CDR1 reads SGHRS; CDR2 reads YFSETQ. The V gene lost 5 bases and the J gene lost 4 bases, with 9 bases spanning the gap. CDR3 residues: CASRGVNNEKLFF. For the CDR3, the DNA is TGCGCCAGCAGGGGGGTTAATAATGAAAAACTGTTTTTT.

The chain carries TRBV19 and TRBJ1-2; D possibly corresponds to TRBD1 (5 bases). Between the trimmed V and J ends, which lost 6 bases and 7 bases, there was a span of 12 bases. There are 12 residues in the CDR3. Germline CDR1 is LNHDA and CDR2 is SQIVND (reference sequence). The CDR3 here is CASSPWGSGYTF. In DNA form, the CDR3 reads TGTGCCAGTAGCCCTTGGGGGAGTGGCTACACCTTC.

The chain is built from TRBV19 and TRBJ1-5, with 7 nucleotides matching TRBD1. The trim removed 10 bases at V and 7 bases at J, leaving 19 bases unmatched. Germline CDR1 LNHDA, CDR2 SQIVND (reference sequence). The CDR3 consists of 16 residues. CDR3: CATMSRDFFRGQPQHF. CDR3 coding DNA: TGTGCCACCATGTCCCGGGACTTTTTCAGGGGGCAGCCCCAGCATTTT.

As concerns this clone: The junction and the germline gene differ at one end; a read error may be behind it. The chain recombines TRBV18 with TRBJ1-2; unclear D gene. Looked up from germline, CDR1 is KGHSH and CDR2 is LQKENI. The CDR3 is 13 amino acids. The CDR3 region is CASSPPGRGSGVF. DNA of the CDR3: TGTGCCAGCTCACCACCAGGACGCGGGTCCGGGGTCTTC.

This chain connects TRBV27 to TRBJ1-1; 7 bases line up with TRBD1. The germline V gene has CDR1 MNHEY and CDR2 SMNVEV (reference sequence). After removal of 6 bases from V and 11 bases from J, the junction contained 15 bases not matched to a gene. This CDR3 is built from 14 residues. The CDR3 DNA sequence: TGTGCCAGCAGCAGCGACCGGGACAGAGTTTATGCTTTCTTT. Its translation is CASSSDRDRVYAFF.

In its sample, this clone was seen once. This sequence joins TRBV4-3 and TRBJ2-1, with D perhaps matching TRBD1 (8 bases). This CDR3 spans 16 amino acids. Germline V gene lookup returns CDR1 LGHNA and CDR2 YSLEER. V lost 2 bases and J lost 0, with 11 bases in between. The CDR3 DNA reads TGCGCCAGCAGCCAATACAGGGGGGGCTCCTACAATGAGCAGTTCTTC. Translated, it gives CASSQYRGGSYNEQFF.

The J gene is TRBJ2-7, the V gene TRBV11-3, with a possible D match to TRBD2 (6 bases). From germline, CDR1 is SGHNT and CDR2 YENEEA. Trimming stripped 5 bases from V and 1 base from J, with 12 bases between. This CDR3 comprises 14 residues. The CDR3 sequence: CASSKGLRSYEQYF. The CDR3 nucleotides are TGTGCCAGCAGCAAGGGACTGCGTTCCTACGAGCAGTACTTC.

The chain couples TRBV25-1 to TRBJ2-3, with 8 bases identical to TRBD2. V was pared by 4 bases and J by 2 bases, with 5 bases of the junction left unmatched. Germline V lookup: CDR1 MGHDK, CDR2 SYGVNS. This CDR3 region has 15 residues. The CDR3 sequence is CASSVIAGPTDTQYF. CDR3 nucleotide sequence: TGTGCCAGCAGTGTGATAGCGGGGCCCACAGATACGCAGTATTTT.

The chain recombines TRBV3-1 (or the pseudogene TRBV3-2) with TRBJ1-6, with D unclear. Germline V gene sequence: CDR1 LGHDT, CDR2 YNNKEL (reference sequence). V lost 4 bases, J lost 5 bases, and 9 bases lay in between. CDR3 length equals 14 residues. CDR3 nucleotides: TGTGCCAGCAGCCCCCGGGTGGATAATTCACCCCTCCACTTT. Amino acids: CASSPRVDNSPLHF.

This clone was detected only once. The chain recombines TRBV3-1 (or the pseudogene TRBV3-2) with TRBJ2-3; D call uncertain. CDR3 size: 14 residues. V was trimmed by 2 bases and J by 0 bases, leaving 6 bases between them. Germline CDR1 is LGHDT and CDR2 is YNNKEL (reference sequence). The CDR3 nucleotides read TGTGCCAGCAGCCAAATCGAGAGCACAGATACGCAGTATTTT. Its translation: CASSQIESTDTQYF.